What follows is one T cell receptor (beta chain) and its context. Its antigen is still unknown. Base qualities are missing; no much larger clone stands one base away. This entry belongs to a study of high-grade serous ovarian cancer treatment subgroups (dated by TCRdb to the early 2020s). Background on the whole study: A mean of roughly 14,000 reads and 7,494 unique TCR beta rearrangements per sample was generated by sequencing. The study profiled TCR beta repertoires in high-grade serous ovarian cancer patients grouped by complete gross resection or neoadjuvant chemotherapy response under a laparoscopic triage algorithm. The roughly 30-patient cohort included some 10 patients with no residual disease after primary surgery (R0), some 10 excellent NACT responders, and some 10 poor NACT responders. Each patient contributed one primary tumor and two metastatic tumor samples, giving 75 to 100 samples in total.

Tumor samples were collected prior to definitive surgery or chemotherapy. Genomic DNA was extracted by the MD Anderson Biospecimen Extraction Resource, and TCR sequencing was done by the MD Anderson Cancer Genomics Laboratory. At the junction V is shortened by 4 bases and J by 3 bases; bases outside the gene matches: 5. CDR1 SGHTA and CDR2 FQGNSA were looked up in the germline V gene. Inclusive of the bounding cysteine and phenylalanine, the CDR3 is 15 residues long. Only the CDR3 portion is preserved as DNA: 45 bases, with reading frame beginning at the first base. Findings and caveats that apply to the study as a whole: TCR clonal relatedness correlated positively with neoantigen level and, by trend, with copy number variation and mutation load from whole-genome sequencing. The TCR repertoire analyses centered on CDR3, leaving CDR1 and CDR2 unanalyzed. Repertoire similarity ranging from roughly 0.11 to 0.79 was observed between tumors from the same patient, whereas almost no similarity was observed between different patients. Because bulk tumor TCR sequencing provided no spatial information, insight into HGSC tumor complexity and diversity was limited.

The 75 to 95 tumor samples underwent high-throughput TCR profiling with ImmunoSEQ. In the source study's methods: Repertoire diversity metrics included richness (unique productive sequences), clonality, evenness and relatedness; Bhattacharyya coefficient assessed similarity between samples. A sensitivity analysis excluded TCRs with fewer than two reads and gave consistent conclusions. This is the immuneACCESS table as TCRdb keeps it, with only in-frame sequences that have V and J called. A part of the clones is gone; compared with another copy, unresolved V genes explain less than half, and the rest is unexplained. V and J calls and clone size are as listed in that table; D and trimming were resolved from the DNA. For this sample there are 12,000 to 15,000 clones; around 85% appear just once. Around 6.4% of the sample comes from the top ten.

The chain uses TRBV7-2 and TRBJ2-3; TRBD1 lines up with 9 middle nucleotides. The sequence was obtained from a human donor with high-grade serous ovarian cancer. Source material: tumor tissue. At the DNA level, the sequence is TGTGCCAGCAGCTCCGGGACAGGGCAAACAGATACGCAGTATTTT. Its coded protein is CASSSGTGQTDTQYF.